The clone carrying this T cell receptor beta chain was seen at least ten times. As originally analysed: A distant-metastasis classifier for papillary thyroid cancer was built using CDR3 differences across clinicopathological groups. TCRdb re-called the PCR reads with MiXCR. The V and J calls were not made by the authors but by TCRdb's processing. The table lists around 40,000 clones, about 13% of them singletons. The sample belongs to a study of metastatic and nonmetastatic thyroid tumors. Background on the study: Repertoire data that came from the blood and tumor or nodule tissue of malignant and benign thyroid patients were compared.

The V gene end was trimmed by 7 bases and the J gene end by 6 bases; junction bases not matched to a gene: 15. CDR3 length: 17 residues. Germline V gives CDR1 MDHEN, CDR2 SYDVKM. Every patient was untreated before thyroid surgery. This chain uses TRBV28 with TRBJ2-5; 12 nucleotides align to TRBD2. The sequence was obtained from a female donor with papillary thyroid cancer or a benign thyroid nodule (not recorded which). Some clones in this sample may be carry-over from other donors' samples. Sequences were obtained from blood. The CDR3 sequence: CASTPRASGLAGKTQYF. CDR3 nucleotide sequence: TGTGCCAGCACCCCAAGGGCTTCCGGACTAGCGGGAAAGACCCAGTACTTC. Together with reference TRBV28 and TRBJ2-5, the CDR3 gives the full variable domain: DVKVTQSSRYLVKRTGEKVFLECVQDMDHENMFWYRQDPGLGLRLIYFSYDVKMKEKGDIPEGYSVSREKKERFSLILESASTNQTSMYLCASTPRASGLAGKTQYFGPGTRLLVL.